This T cell receptor (beta chain) is drawn from a study of glioma-infiltrating T cells after dendritic cell vaccination. Time point in this sample: after dendritic cell vaccination, including at tumor progression/relapse. Before vaccination, two weeks after the third vaccination, and at progression, PBMC were collected. Germline CDR1 reads MNHNS; CDR2 reads SASEGT. The length of the CDR3 is 14 residues. The ends were cut back, 2 bases at V and 8 bases at J, with 15 bases in the middle. Assay used: immunoSEQ multiplex PCR; TCRdb lists only in-frame clones, some missing. The top ten clones hold around 6.5% of a sample with roughly 87,000 clones, over 80% of them seen once.

This TCR was recovered from a human donor with glioblastoma. The J gene is TRBJ1-2, the V gene TRBV6-1; the D gene is possibly TRBD1 (5 bases). Sequenced material: blood, taken after dendritic cell vaccination. The CDR3 nucleotides read TGTGCCAGCAGTGAACGGTGGGGGGATTACGGCTACACCTTC. Protein product: CASSERWGDYGYTF.